This entry describes one T cell receptor beta chain. Assay used: immunoSEQ multiplex PCR; TCRdb lists only in-frame clones, some missing. The table includes around 4,500 clones, about 54% detected once. The data originate from a study of sequential checkpoint blockade in melanoma. The wider study: Randomization was 1:1 between first-line nivolumab→ipilimumab and ipilimumab→nivolumab.

The treatment: randomized to nivolumab then ipilimumab (arm A) or the reverse (arm B). From thawed PBMCs, live CD3+CD8+ cells negative for CD19 and CD56 were sorted. Germline CDR1 SQVTM, CDR2 ANQGSEA. V gave up 4 bases and J gave up 1 base, with 13 bases separating them. This CDR3 is 15 amino acids long. The chain joins TRBV29-1 to TRBJ2-2; a possible D gene is TRBD1 (5 bases). The sequence was obtained from a human donor with melanoma. The sequenced sample was CD8+ T cells sorted from blood (inferred from file names), obtained from a patient given nivolumab and ipilimumab in sequence. The CDR3 DNA sequence: TGCAGCGTTGTACAGGCAGGGATGAACACCGGGGAGCTGTTTTTT. Translating it yields CSVVQAGMNTGELFF.